This TCR beta chain was captured in a study of spatial heterogeneity in lung cancer. For the study at large: An average of more than ten raw reads was observed per unique TCR and UMI combination.

Noted time point: sample taken at primary tumor resection. Sequencing of whole RNA from tumor, nontumor lung or frozen PBMC involved no sorting. In regard to this clonotype: The antigen is undetermined.

Germline CDR1 reads LGHDT; CDR2 reads YNNKEL (reference sequence). The CDR3 has 15 amino acids. V gave up 0 bases and J gave up 3 bases; unmatched junction bases: 5. Study results and caveats: There were more appearances of ubiquitous expanded tumor TCRs in blood at resection than at follow-up.

Each TCR cDNA molecule carried a unique molecular identifier. TCRdb itself ran the 5' RACE reads through MiXCR, one entry per CDR3 protein. The sample contains 40,000 to 55,000 distinct CDR3 sequences, about 13% of which appear only once. This clonotype was sampled from a male donor with early-stage non-small cell lung cancer. Material: PBMCs, obtained at surgery. The chain is built from TRBV3-1 and TRBJ2-7; 7 nucleotides align to TRBD2. CDR3 in DNA: TGTGCCAGCAGCCAAGATCCGGTAGCGGGCTACGAGCAGTACTTC. As protein: CASSQDPVAGYEQYF.